The 32 T cell receptor beta chains in this list originate from one sample, sequenced in a study of vaccination and CD4 T cells after COVID-19 (dated 2022 in TCRdb). These receptors have no identified antigens. This sample's treatment or condition label indicates: approximately 9-day PBMC culture with coronavirus spike peptide pools or control peptides (ViraFEST assay). The library was prepared using PCR. The run used an Illumina iSeq 100. DNA from cultured CD4+ T cells underwent TCR sequencing with the Oncomine TCR Beta short-read assay at the Johns Hopkins FTIC core. TCRdb applied fastp at Q25 and MiXCR to the public reads, then kept only in-frame beta chains. Merged by CDR3 protein, the rows form single entries marked with the most common genes and DNA. The sample data list around 10,000 distinct CDR3 sequences, and 22% of these were observed just once. Of the sample, 10% to 15% falls within the top ten clones.

Sequencing used CD4+ T cells from blood, cultured in vitro, obtained after SARS-CoV-2 vaccination. All receptors come from a human donor who had recovered from COVID-19.

This clonotype rates as medium-sized. CDR3 sequence: CASTQTWTTRGGAGELFF. In nucleotides, the CDR3 is TGTGCCAGCACCCAGACTTGGACTACCAGAGGAGGCGCCGGGGAGCTGTTTTTT. V and J are TRBV7-2 and TRBJ2-2; D is possibly TRBD2 (6 bases). Germline V gives CDR1 SGHTA, CDR2 FQGNSA. The CDR3 loop spans 18 amino acids. V was cut by 7 bases and J by 6 bases, with 27 bases left in between.

This clonotype was seen a handful of times. The DNA for the CDR3 is TGTGCCAGCAGTGAATTCTACGGTGAGCAGTTCTTC. This encodes CASSEFYGEQFF. The J gene is TRBJ2-1, the V gene TRBV6-1, with unresolved D. Germline CDR1 reads MNHNS; CDR2 reads SASEGT. The CDR3 length is 12 residues. V dropped 2 bases and J dropped 9 bases, with 8 bases sitting between them.

The rearrangement uses TRBV6-5 and TRBJ1-2; D call uncertain. CDR1 is MNHEY, CDR2 SVGAGI, per germline. CDR3 length: 11 residues. The ends were cut back, 4 bases at V and 6 bases at J, with 6 bases in the middle. The CDR3 region is CASSLVDGYTF. As DNA, the CDR3 is TGTGCCAGCAGTTTGGTCGATGGCTACACCTTC.

By sample fraction, this clonotype is medium-sized. The J gene is TRBJ1-1, the V gene TRBV7-3, with TRBD1 matching 8 bases. Losses at the gene ends were 4 bases for V and 3 bases for J; bases not matched to a gene: 1. In germline, CDR1 is SGHTA, CDR2 FQGTGA. The CDR3 runs to 13 residues. The CDR3 reads CASSSDRDTEAFF. In nucleotides, the CDR3 is TGTGCCAGCAGCTCGGACAGGGACACTGAAGCTTTCTTT.

The rearrangement links TRBV5-4 to TRBJ2-3; D may correspond to TRBD1 or TRBD2 (5 bases each). CDR3 size: 15 residues. The germline gives CDR1 SGHNT, CDR2 YYREEE (reference sequence). Deletions cut 4 bases from V and 1 base from J, with 13 bases between. CDR3 in DNA: TGTGCCAGCAGCCTCGGGGCCACCCGCACAGATACGCAGTATTTT. Protein sequence: CASSLGATRTDTQYF.

The chain's CDR3 is CASSPPGATYEQYF. CDR3 DNA sequence: TGTGCCAGCTCACCACCCGGGGCAACCTACGAGCAGTACTTC. The chain is built from TRBV18 and TRBJ2-7, with D perhaps being TRBD1 or TRBD2 (5 bases each). Germline V gene sequence: CDR1 KGHSH, CDR2 LQKENI. The V gene lost 0 bases and the J gene lost 2 bases, with 8 bases spanning the gap. CDR3 length equals 14 residues. The complete variable domain, with remaining parts taken from reference TRBV18 and TRBJ2-7, reads NAGVMQNPRHLVRRRGQEARLRCSPMKGHSHVYWYRQLPEEGLKFMVYLQKENIIDESGMPKERFSAEFPKEGPSILRIQQVVRGDSAAYFCASSPPGATYEQYFGPGTRLTVT.

This clonotype was seen only a few times. The rearrangement joins TRBV7-9 to TRBJ2-7; weak D call: TRBD2 (5 bases). This CDR3 is 15 amino acids long. Germline V gives CDR1 SEHNR, CDR2 FQNEAQ (reference sequence). V gave up 5 bases and J gave up 3 bases, with 17 bases separating them. CDR3 bases: TGTGCCAGCAGCCCCCGGGCCATGGGGAGCTACGAGCAGTACTTC. This codes for CASSPRAMGSYEQYF.

Relative to its sample, this clonotype is medium-sized. The CDR3 coding sequence is TGTGCCAGCAGGGATCCAGGGACAGGGGTTGGCTACACCTTC. Translated: CASRDPGTGVGYTF. The chain couples TRBV6-1 to TRBJ1-2, with 10 nucleotides matching TRBD1. V gave up 6 bases and J gave up 7 bases; unmatched junction bases: 8. The CDR3 is 14 amino acids. Germline CDR1 and CDR2: MNHNS and SASEGT.

Note on this clonotype: A junction boundary mismatches the germline segment, possibly from a read error. The V call is TRBV19, the J call TRBJ2-5; 8 nucleotides align to TRBD2. This CDR3 is 13 amino acids long. CDR1 LNHDA and CDR2 SQIVND come from the germline V gene (reference sequence). CDR3 coding DNA: TGTGCCGGTAGGTCGGGCGGGGGGGAGACCCAGTACTTC. The encoded protein is CAGRSGGGETQYF.

The rearrangement uses TRBV28 and TRBJ2-4; 7 bases fit TRBD2. The CDR3 has 15 amino acids. From germline, CDR1 is MDHEN and CDR2 SYDVKM. The trim removed 5 bases at V and 4 bases at J, leaving 8 bases unmatched. The CDR3 nucleotides read TGTGCCAGCAGTGCGTCTAGCGGAATAAAAAACATTCAGTACTTC. It yields the protein CASSASSGIKNIQYF. The full variable domain, its missing parts supplied by reference TRBV28 and TRBJ2-4, is DVKVTQSSRYLVKRTGEKVFLECVQDMDHENMFWYRQDPGLGLRLIYFSYDVKMKEKGDIPEGYSVSREKKERFSLILESASTNQTSMYLCASSASSGIKNIQYFGAGTRLSVL.

This clonotype has only a few counts. The rearrangement links TRBV7-6 to TRBJ2-1; TRBD2 matches 8 bases. CDR1 and CDR2 (germline): SGHVS, FNYEAQ. The CDR3 totals 16 residues. The J segment lost 9 bases and the V segment lost 5 bases, leaving 15 bases of the junction unmatched. The CDR3 is CASSAIAGSYSGEQFF. Here the CDR3 DNA reads TGTGCCAGCAGCGCGATAGCGGGGTCCTACAGTGGTGAGCAGTTCTTC.

J is TRBJ2-3 and V is TRBV29-1, with D tentatively TRBD1 (6 bases). Germline values: CDR1 SQVTM, CDR2 ANQGSEA. The V end lost 3 bases, the J end lost 2 bases, and 18 bases lay between the germline ends. This CDR3 is 16 amino acids long. In nucleotides, the CDR3 is TGCAGCGTTGATCGATGGACAGACCCTTACACAGATACGCAGTATTTT. Amino acid sequence: CSVDRWTDPYTDTQYF.

The chain links TRBV28 to TRBJ2-3; D is undetermined. CDR1 and CDR2 from the germline V gene are MDHEN and SYDVKM. The length of the CDR3 is 14 residues. Trimming stripped 5 bases from V and 1 base from J, with 10 bases between. The CDR3 region is CASSPRGGTDTQYF. The CDR3 DNA reads TGTGCCAGCAGTCCCCGCGGCGGCACAGATACGCAGTATTTT.

This clonotype is termed medium-sized. The J gene is TRBJ2-3, the V gene TRBV6-1, with TRBD1 identical over 10 bases. V lost 6 bases to trimming and J lost 3 bases; unmatched junction nucleotides: 3. CDR3 length equals 14 residues. Germline V gene sequence: CDR1 MNHNS, CDR2 SASEGT. CDR3 amino acids: CASRWGQGTDTQYF. The CDR3 bases are TGTGCCAGCAGATGGGGACAGGGGACAGATACGCAGTATTTT.

V is TRBV6-1 and J is TRBJ1-1; D may be TRBD1 (6 bases). CDR3 length: 16 residues. Germline CDR1 reads MNHNS; CDR2 reads SASEGT. Trimming stripped 6 bases from V and 3 bases from J, with 20 bases between. CDR3 loop: CASRGTSKGVDTEAFF. CDR3 bases: TGTGCCAGCAGGGGGACCTCAAAGGGGGTGGACACTGAAGCTTTCTTT.

Within the sample, this clonotype is medium-sized (0.01 to 0.1%). The V gene is TRBV20-1, the J gene TRBJ1-2; D perhaps matches TRBD1 (5 bases). Trimming shortened V by 5 bases and J by 4 bases, and 14 bases separated the two germline ends. This CDR3 comprises 13 residues. Germline V lookup: CDR1 DFQATT, CDR2 SNEGSKA (reference sequence). The CDR3 spells CSAGASLFYGYTF. In DNA form, the CDR3 reads TGCAGTGCTGGGGCATCCCTTTTCTATGGCTACACCTTC.

This clonotype appeared a few times. The chain is built from TRBV19 and TRBJ2-7, with D perhaps matching TRBD1 (5 bases). Germline CDR1 is LNHDA and CDR2 is SQIVND (reference sequence). Trimming removed 5 bases from V and 4 bases from J, with 15 bases in between. The CDR3 totals 14 residues. The CDR3 loop reads CASSADRPPYEQYF. CDR3 nucleotide sequence: TGTGCCAGTAGTGCCGACAGACCCCCTTACGAGCAGTACTTC.

The gene calls are TRBV5-1 and TRBJ2-3; 8 bases map to TRBD2. The V segment lost 3 bases and the J segment 5 bases; nucleotides outside the gene matches: 8. The CDR3 is 15 amino acids. Germline V CDR1 and CDR2: SGHRS, YFSETQ. CDR3 nucleotides: TGCGCCAGCAGCTCCGGGAGGGCCCTTGGAGATACGCAGTATTTT. Its protein is CASSSGRALGDTQYF.

The chain combines TRBV29-1 with TRBJ1-5; 8 bases align to TRBD1. The CDR3 extends over 12 amino acids. The V segment lost 4 bases and the J segment 6 bases; nucleotides outside the gene matches: 2. Looked up from germline, CDR1 is SQVTM and CDR2 is ANQGSEA. The CDR3 spells CSVGQGSQPQHF. Written as DNA, the CDR3 is TGCAGCGTTGGACAGGGGAGTCAGCCCCAGCATTTT. The variable domain in full, completed from reference TRBV29-1 and TRBJ1-5, reads SAVISQKPSRDICQRGTSLTIQCQVDSQVTMMFWYRQQPGQSLTLIATANQGSEATYESGFVIDKFPISRPNLTFSTLTVSNMSPEDSSIYLCSVGQGSQPQHFGDGTRLSIL.

By sample share, this clonotype is medium-sized. This sequence joins TRBV20-1 and TRBJ1-5; D is unclear. V lost 4 bases to trimming and J lost 4 bases, with 8 bases between them. CDR3 length equals 12 residues. The germline gives CDR1 DFQATT, CDR2 SNEGSKA (reference sequence). DNA of the CDR3: TGCAGTGCTAATGACGGAAATCAGCCCCAGCATTTT. Protein: CSANDGNQPQHF.

The table lists this clonotype with a few counts. V and J are TRBV7-2 and TRBJ1-5; weak D call: TRBD1 (5 bases). The germline gives CDR1 SGHTA, CDR2 FQGNSA. Trimming shortened V by 2 bases and J by 7 bases, and 15 bases separated the two germline ends. The CDR3 is made up of 15 amino acids. The CDR3 region has the DNA TGTGCCAGCAGCTTAAGAGGGCAGTCAGGGCAGCCCCAGCATTTT. It specifies CASSLRGQSGQPQHF.

This clonotype rates as medium-sized (0.01 to 0.1%). V usage is TRBV6-5 and J usage is TRBJ1-1; D ambiguous. This CDR3 contains 14 residues. Between the trimmed V and J ends, which lost 0 bases and 7 bases, there was a span of 12 bases. CDR1 is MNHEY, CDR2 SVGAGI, per germline. CDR3 sequence (DNA): TGTGCCAGCAGTTACTCGATCGAGGGAGGTGAAGCTTTCTTT. Protein: CASSYSIEGGEAFF.

This clonotype was counted a few times. This is likely a read error, given that the CDR3 carries no conserved phenylalanine or tryptophan at its end. The DNA is left out, because the CDR3 cannot be placed on it with certainty; the CDR3 is given as TCRdb lists it. The J gene is TRBJ2-1, the V gene TRBV28; the table gives TRBD2 as D, unverified against the DNA. The germline V gene encodes CDR1 MDHEN and CDR2 SYDVKM. Ends included, the CDR3 has 14 residues. This CDR3 reads CASRSPGLAGPGDV.

This clonotype came up a few times. The chain has TRBV7-2 and TRBJ2-2; TRBD1 agrees at 9 bases. Germline-derived CDR1 and CDR2 are SGHTA and FQGNSA. CDR3 size: 16 residues. After removal of 5 bases from V and 10 bases from J, the junction contained 14 bases not matched to a gene. The CDR3 DNA sequence: TGTGCCAGCAGCCCGTTTTGGACAGGGGCGGGTGTGGAGCTGTTTTTT. Protein sequence: CASSPFWTGAGVELFF.

The rearrangement links TRBV6-1 to TRBJ1-1, with D perhaps TRBD1 (6 bases). The CDR3 has 15 amino acids. Germline-derived CDR1 and CDR2 are MNHNS and SASEGT. Trimming stripped 5 bases from V and 0 bases from J, with 13 bases between. CDR3 loop: CASSPRGPMNTEAFF. CDR3 nucleotide sequence: TGTGCCAGCAGTCCTCGGGGGCCCATGAACACTGAAGCTTTCTTT.

This chain uses TRBV19 with TRBJ1-5; no firm D call. This CDR3 comprises 12 residues. V lost 5 bases, J lost 7 bases, and 9 bases lay in between. The V gene's germline CDR1 is LNHDA and CDR2 SQIVND (reference sequence). CDR3 region: CASSYGGQPQHF. The CDR3, as DNA: TGTGCCAGTAGTTACGGTGGGCAGCCCCAGCATTTT. The entire variable domain, with the rest obtained from reference TRBV19 and TRBJ1-5, is as follows: DGGITQSPKYLFRKEGQNVTLSCEQNLNHDAMYWYRQDPGQGLRLIYYSQIVNDFQKGDIAEGYSVSREKKESFPLTVTSAQKNPTAFYLCASSYGGQPQHFGDGTRLSIL.

This chain links TRBV2 with TRBJ1-4, with TRBD1 as a possible D gene (6 bases). The CDR3 consists of 14 residues. From germline, CDR1 is SNHLY and CDR2 FYNNEI. V lost 5 bases and J 8 bases, leaving 15 bases between the germline ends. The CDR3 loop is CASSPGAGMEKLFF. In DNA form, the CDR3 reads TGTGCCAGCAGTCCGGGGGCCGGTATGGAAAAACTGTTTTTT. The whole variable domain, remainder taken from reference TRBV2 and TRBJ1-4, is EPEVTQTPSHQVTQMGQEVILRCVPISNHLYFYWYRQILGQKVEFLVSFYNNEISEKSEIFDDQFSVERPDGSNFTLKIRSTKLEDSAMYFCASSPGAGMEKLFFGSGTQLSVL.

The chain has TRBV10-3 and TRBJ2-3; D unresolved. CDR3 length: 16 amino acids. The germline V gene has CDR1 ENHRY and CDR2 SYGVKD. Between the trimmed V and J ends, which lost 4 bases and 0 bases, there was a span of 14 bases. CDR3 residues: CAISGSGGPSTDTQYF. CDR3 coding DNA: TGTGCCATCAGTGGGTCGGGCGGCCCTAGCACAGATACGCAGTATTTT.

This clonotype was picked up a small number of times. The junction does not match germline at one end; this may be a read error. This chain connects TRBV6-2 or TRBV6-3 to TRBJ1-5, with D perhaps matching TRBD1 (5 bases). CDR3 size: 15 residues. From germline, CDR1 is MNHEY and CDR2 SVGEGT. The CDR3 bases are TGTGCCAGCACCCGGACACGTCTTAGCACTCAGCCCCAGCATTTT. Protein: CASTRTRLSTQPQHF.

CDR3 loop: CASSFGTNQETQYF. The CDR3 nucleotides read TGCGCCAGCAGCTTCGGGACAAATCAGGAGACCCAGTACTTC. V and J are TRBV5-1 and TRBJ2-5, with D perhaps TRBD1 (6 bases). From germline, CDR1 is SGHRS and CDR2 YFSETQ. The CDR3 loop spans 14 amino acids. V was cut by 2 bases and J by 5 bases, with 13 bases left in between.

This clonotype came up a few times. DNA of the CDR3: TGCGCCAGCACCCCTCACCGGACTAGCGGCGTTCCGACTCAAGAGACCCAGTACTTC. Translation gives CASTPHRTSGVPTQETQYF. The chain recombines TRBV5-1 with TRBJ2-5; 10 positions agree with TRBD2. Germline V gives CDR1 SGHRS, CDR2 YFSETQ. The CDR3 extends over 19 amino acids. J gave up 2 bases and V 6 bases, and 19 bases lay outside the gene matches.

CDR3 nucleotide sequence: TGTGCCAGCAGCTCAGCGACAGGGGAGGGGTCCACCGGGGAGCTGTTTTTT. It is translated as CASSSATGEGSTGELFF. J is TRBJ2-2 and V is TRBV21-1; the D segment call TRBD1 is taken from the table without a DNA check. TRBV21-1 has pseudogene status. CDR3 length equals 17 residues.